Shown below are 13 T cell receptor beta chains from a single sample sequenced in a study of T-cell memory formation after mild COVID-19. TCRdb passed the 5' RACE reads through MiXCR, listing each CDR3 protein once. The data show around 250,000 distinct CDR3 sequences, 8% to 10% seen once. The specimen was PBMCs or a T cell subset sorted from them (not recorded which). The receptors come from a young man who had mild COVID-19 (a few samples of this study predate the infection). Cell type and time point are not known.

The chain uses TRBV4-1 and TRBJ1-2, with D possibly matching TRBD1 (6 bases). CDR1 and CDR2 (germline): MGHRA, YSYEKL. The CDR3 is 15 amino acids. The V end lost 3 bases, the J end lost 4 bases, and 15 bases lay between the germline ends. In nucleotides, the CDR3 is TGCGCCAGCAGCCATTCCACAGGGATGGGCTATGGCTACACCTTC. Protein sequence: CASSHSTGMGYGYTF.

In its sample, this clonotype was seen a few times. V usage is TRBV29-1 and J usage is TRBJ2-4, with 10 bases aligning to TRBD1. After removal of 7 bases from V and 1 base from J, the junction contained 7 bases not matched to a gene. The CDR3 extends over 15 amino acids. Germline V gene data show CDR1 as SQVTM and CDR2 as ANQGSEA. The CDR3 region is CSAPGTGAAKNIQYF. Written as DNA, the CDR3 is TGCAGCGCTCCCGGGACAGGGGCGGCCAAAAACATTCAGTACTTC.

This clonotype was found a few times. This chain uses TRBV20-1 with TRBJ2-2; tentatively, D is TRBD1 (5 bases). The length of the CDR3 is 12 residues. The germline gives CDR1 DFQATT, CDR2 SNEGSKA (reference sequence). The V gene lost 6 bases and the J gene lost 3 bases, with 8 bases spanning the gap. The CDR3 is CSARADTGELFF. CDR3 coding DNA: TGCAGTGCCAGGGCCGACACCGGGGAGCTGTTTTTT.

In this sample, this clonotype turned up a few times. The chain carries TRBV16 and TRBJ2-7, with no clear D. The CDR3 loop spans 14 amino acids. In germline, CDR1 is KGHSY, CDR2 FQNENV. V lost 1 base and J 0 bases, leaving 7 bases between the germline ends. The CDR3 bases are TGTGCCAGCAGCCAATACGCCGACTCCTACGAGCAGTACTTC. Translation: CASSQYADSYEQYF.

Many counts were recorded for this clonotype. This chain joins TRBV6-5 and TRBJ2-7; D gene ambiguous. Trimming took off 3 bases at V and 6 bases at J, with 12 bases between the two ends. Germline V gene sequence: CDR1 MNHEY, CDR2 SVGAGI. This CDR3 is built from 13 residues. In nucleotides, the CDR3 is TGTGCCAGCAGTTATGGGTCCGTTTTCGAGCAGTACTTC. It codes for CASSYGSVFEQYF.

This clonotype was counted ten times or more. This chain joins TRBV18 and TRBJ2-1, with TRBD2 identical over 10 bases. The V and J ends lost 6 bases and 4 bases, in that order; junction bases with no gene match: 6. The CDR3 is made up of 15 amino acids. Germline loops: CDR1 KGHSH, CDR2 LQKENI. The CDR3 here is CASSQSGGDYNEQFF. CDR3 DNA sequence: TGTGCCAGCTCGCAGAGCGGGGGGGATTACAATGAGCAGTTCTTC.

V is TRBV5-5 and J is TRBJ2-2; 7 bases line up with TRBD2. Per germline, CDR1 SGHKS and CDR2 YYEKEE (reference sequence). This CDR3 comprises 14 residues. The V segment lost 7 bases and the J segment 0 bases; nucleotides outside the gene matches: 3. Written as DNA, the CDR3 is TGTGCCAGCGGTCTAGCGGCGAACACCGGGGAGCTGTTTTTT. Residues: CASGLAANTGELFF.

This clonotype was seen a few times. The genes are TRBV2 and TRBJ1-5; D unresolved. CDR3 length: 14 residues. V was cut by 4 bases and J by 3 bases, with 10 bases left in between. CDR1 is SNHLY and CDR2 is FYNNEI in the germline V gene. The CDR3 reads CASSGGRNNQPQHF. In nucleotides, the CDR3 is TGTGCCAGCAGTGGAGGACGGAACAATCAGCCCCAGCATTTT. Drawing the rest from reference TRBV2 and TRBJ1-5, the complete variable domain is EPEVTQTPSHQVTQMGQEVILRCVPISNHLYFYWYRQILGQKVEFLVSFYNNEISEKSEIFDDQFSVERPDGSNFTLKIRSTKLEDSAMYFCASSGGRNNQPQHFGDGTRLSIL.

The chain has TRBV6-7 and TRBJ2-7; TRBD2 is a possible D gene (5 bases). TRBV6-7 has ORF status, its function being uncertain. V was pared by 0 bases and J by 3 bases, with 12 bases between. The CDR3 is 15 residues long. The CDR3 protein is CASSYSSPGGYEQYV. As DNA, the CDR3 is TGTGCCAGCAGTTACTCGAGTCCTGGAGGCTACGAGCAGTACGTC.

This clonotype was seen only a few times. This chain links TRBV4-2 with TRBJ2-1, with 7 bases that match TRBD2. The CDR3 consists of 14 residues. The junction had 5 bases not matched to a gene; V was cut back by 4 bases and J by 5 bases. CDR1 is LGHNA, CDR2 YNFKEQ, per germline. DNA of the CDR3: TGTGCCAGCAGCCCGAGGGAGGGGAACAATGAGCAGTTCTTC. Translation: CASSPREGNNEQFF.

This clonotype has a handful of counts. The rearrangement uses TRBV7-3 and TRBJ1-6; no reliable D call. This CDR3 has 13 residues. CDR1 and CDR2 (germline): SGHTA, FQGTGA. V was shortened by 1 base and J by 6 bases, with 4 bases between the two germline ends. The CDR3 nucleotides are TGTGCCAGCAGCTTAAGGGCTAATTCACCCCTCCACTTT. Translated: CASSLRANSPLHF.

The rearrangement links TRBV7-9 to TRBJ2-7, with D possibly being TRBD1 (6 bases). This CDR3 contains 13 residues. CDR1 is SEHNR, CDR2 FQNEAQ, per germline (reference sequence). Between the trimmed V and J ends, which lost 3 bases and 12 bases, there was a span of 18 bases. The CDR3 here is CASSFDSGQRPYF. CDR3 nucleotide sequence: TGTGCCAGCAGCTTTGACTCCGGACAGAGGCCGTACTTC. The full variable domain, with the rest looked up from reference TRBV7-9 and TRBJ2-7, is DTGVSQNPRHKITKRGQNVTFRCDPISEHNRLYWYRQTLGQGPEFLTYFQNEAQLEKSRLLSDRFSAERPKGSFSTLEIQRTEQGDSAMYLCASSFDSGQRPYFGPGTRLTVT.

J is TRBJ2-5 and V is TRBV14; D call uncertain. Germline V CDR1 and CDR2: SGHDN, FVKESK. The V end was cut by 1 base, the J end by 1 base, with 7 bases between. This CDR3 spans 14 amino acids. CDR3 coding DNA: TGTGCCAGCAGCCAAGTGAGCTTCCAAGAGACCCAGTACTTC. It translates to CASSQVSFQETQYF.